A single sample is the source of the 4 T cell receptor beta chains below, sequenced in a study of blood T cell repertoires in COVID-19. Profiled with immunoSEQ multiplex PCR; TCRdb holds only in-frame clones, not every one. In the table there are more than 70,000 clones, about 80% of which are singletons. Sequencing input: peripheral blood. The receptors were gathered from a woman in her 70s with acute or convalescent COVID-19.

This clone was counted a few times. V is TRBV2 and J is TRBJ2-5, with 8 bases aligning to TRBD1. The CDR3 spans 15 residues. The V segment lost 6 bases and the J segment 4 bases; nucleotides outside the gene matches: 10. Germline V gene lookup returns CDR1 SNHLY and CDR2 FYNNEI. DNA for the CDR3: TGTGCCAGCAGGATTGGACAGGGTCCGGCAGAGACCCAGTACTTC. Its protein product is CASRIGQGPAETQYF. The whole variable domain, remainder taken from reference TRBV2 and TRBJ2-5, is EPEVTQTPSHQVTQMGQEVILRCVPISNHLYFYWYRQILGQKVEFLVSFYNNEISEKSEIFDDQFSVERPDGSNFTLKIRSTKLEDSAMYFCASRIGQGPAETQYFGPGTRLLVL.

This clone was seen a few times. The gene calls are TRBV6-5 and TRBJ1-4, with a possible D match to TRBD1 (6 bases). Germline loops: CDR1 MNHEY, CDR2 SVGAGI. The V end was cut by 6 bases, the J end by 10 bases, with 18 bases between. The CDR3 covers 14 residues. The CDR3 DNA reads TGTGCCAGCAGCCAGGGACAACGGTTTGGAAAACTGTTTTTT. Translation gives CASSQGQRFGKLFF.

This chain connects TRBV18 to TRBJ2-5; 7 bases line up with TRBD2. Trimming cost V 7 bases and J 4 bases; bases outside gene matches: 9. Germline loops: CDR1 KGHSH, CDR2 LQKENI. This CDR3 is built from 14 residues. The CDR3 DNA reads as TGTGCCAGCTTCCCGGGAGGCCTGGGAGAGACCCAGTACTTC. It codes for CASFPGGLGETQYF.

The J gene is TRBJ2-1, the V gene TRBV5-1; TRBD2 matches at 11 bases. Germline CDR1 is SGHRS and CDR2 is YFSETQ. This CDR3 is built from 15 residues. The J segment lost 6 bases and the V segment lost 1 base, leaving 3 bases of the junction unmatched. The CDR3 bases are TGCGCCAGCAGCTTGTGGCTAGCGGGGGGCAATGAGCAGTTCTTC. Its protein is CASSLWLAGGNEQFF.